Presented here are 31 T cell receptor beta chains from one specimen sequenced in a study of cytomegalovirus exposure and HLA in healthy donors (dated by TCRdb to the late 2010s). The library was made by the immunoSEQ multiplex PCR assay. For the multiplex PCR, a mixture combining 60 forward primers for TCR Vbeta segments and 13 reverse primers for TCR Jbeta segments was used. As stored in TCRdb, this immuneACCESS dataset retains in-frame rearrangements with V and J assigned. A fraction of the clones does not appear; measured against another copy, unresolved V genes explain less than half of the discrepancy, and the remainder lacks a known reason. The sample table holds some 220,000 clones, of which over 75% were seen once. About 0.47% of the sample is in the top ten clones. Sequenced material: PBMCs. Receptors were obtained from a boy between 10 and 17 years old in good health and CMV-seronegative.

The CDR3 DNA reads as TGCAGCGCCGAGAGGTCTAGCGGGGGGGGTGGAACCTACGAGCAGTACTTC. Translating gives CSAERSSGGGGTYEQYF. This sequence joins TRBV29-1 and TRBJ2-7; 12 positions match TRBD2. Germline V gene sequence: CDR1 SQVTM, CDR2 ANQGSEA. CDR3 length: 17 residues. J lost 2 bases, V lost 7 bases, and 15 bases had no gene match.

The chain joins TRBV6-5 to TRBJ2-1; 8 bases map to TRBD1. In germline, CDR1 is MNHEY, CDR2 SVGAGI. There are 14 residues in the CDR3. The junction had 6 bases not matched to a gene; V was cut back by 6 bases and J by 5 bases. The CDR3, as DNA: TGTGCCAGCAGACGGGACAGGCCCAACAATGAGCAGTTCTTC. Protein product: CASRRDRPNNEQFF.

Of note for this clone: Additional DNA sequences in this sample encode the identical CDR3. The V call is TRBV9, the J call TRBJ2-7; D possibly corresponds to TRBD1 (5 bases). V was pared by 0 bases and J by 1 base, with 8 bases between. Germline CDR1 is SGDLS and CDR2 is YYNGEE. The length of the CDR3 is 14 residues. CDR3: CASSVDGASYEQYF. The DNA for the CDR3 is TGTGCCAGCAGCGTAGATGGGGCATCCTACGAGCAGTACTTC.

The rearrangement uses TRBV7-6 and TRBJ1-4; D is undetermined. There are 16 residues in the CDR3. CDR1 SGHVS and CDR2 FNYEAQ come from the germline V gene. Trimming took off 7 bases at V and 0 bases at J, with 15 bases between the two ends. CDR3 in amino acids: CASTRTPPATNEKLFF. Written as DNA, the CDR3 is TGTGCCAGCACCAGAACACCACCCGCAACTAATGAAAAACTGTTTTTT.

On this clone itself: This specimen includes other DNA sequences encoding the same CDR3. The V gene is TRBV30, the J gene TRBJ2-3, with 13 bases matching TRBD2. The junction had 3 bases not matched to a gene; V was cut back by 1 base and J by 2 bases. Looked up from germline, CDR1 is GTSNPN and CDR2 is SVGIG (reference sequence). The CDR3 totals 16 residues. CDR3 DNA: TGTGCCTGGAGTGAGGGACTAGCGGGGTTCACAGATACGCAGTATTTT. The encoded protein is CAWSEGLAGFTDTQYF.

This clone appeared a single time. This sequence joins TRBV5-3 and TRBJ1-2; D not certain. TRBV5-3 has ORF status, its function being uncertain. V was pared by 4 bases and J by 3 bases, with 19 bases between. This CDR3 is built from 16 residues. CDR3: CARSRTLQYLYYGYTF. As DNA, the CDR3 is TGTGCCAGAAGCCGAACTCTACAGTACCTATACTATGGCTACACCTTC.

This chain joins TRBV25-1 and TRBJ2-5; D possibly corresponds to TRBD2 (6 bases). Trimming removed 4 bases from V and 2 bases from J, with 11 bases in between. The germline V gene encodes CDR1 MGHDK and CDR2 SYGVNS. CDR3 size: 14 residues. CDR3 region: CASSVRGEQETQYF. In DNA form, the CDR3 reads TGTGCCAGCAGTGTGCGGGGTGAGCAAGAGACCCAGTACTTC.

The gene calls are TRBV5-6 and TRBJ1-5; 7 bases line up with TRBD1. V shed 1 base and J 5 bases; nucleotides not matched to a gene: 3. The CDR3 has 14 amino acids. The germline gives CDR1 SGHDT, CDR2 YYEEEE. CDR3 protein: CASSLTGEYQPQHF. The CDR3 DNA follows: TGTGCCAGCAGCTTGACAGGGGAGTATCAGCCCCAGCATTTT.

The rearrangement uses TRBV6-5 and TRBJ1-3, with D uncertain. Per germline, CDR1 MNHEY and CDR2 SVGAGI. The CDR3 extends over 11 amino acids. V shed 6 bases and J shed 9 bases, with 9 bases lying between them. The CDR3 bases are TGTGCCAGCAGCCGCCTAGGCACCATATATTTT. Protein: CASSRLGTIYF.

In its sample, this clone was seen once. This rearrangement joins TRBV29-1 to TRBJ1-2, with 9 bases fitting TRBD1. Germline V gives CDR1 SQVTM, CDR2 ANQGSEA. The CDR3 sequence is 15 residues long. J was trimmed by 5 bases and V by 0 bases; bases with no gene match: 7. DNA of the CDR3: TGCAGCGTTGAAGATCAAGGGACAGGGCTTTATGGCTACACCTTC. Its translation: CSVEDQGTGLYGYTF.

This chain uses TRBV6-1 with TRBJ1-2; D ambiguous. This CDR3 is built from 13 residues. Between the trimmed V and J ends, which lost 2 bases and 3 bases, there was a span of 7 bases. Germline CDR1 and CDR2: MNHNS and SASEGT. For the CDR3, the DNA is TGTGCCAGCAGTGAAAGTCAGGACTATGGCTACACCTTC. Protein: CASSESQDYGYTF.

The rearrangement links TRBV29-1 to TRBJ2-3; 8 positions agree with TRBD1. The CDR3 sequence is 15 residues long. V was pared by 4 bases and J by 10 bases, with 16 bases of the junction left unmatched. Germline CDR1 and CDR2: SQVTM and ANQGSEA. The CDR3 nucleotides are TGCAGCGTTGTACCACGGACAGGGTCGGGAATGGCGCAGTATTTT. Translation: CSVVPRTGSGMAQYF.

The chain is built from TRBV18 and TRBJ1-1, with TRBD1 as a possible D gene (5 bases). V was trimmed by 6 bases and J by 5 bases, leaving 13 bases between them. This CDR3 has 13 amino acids. Germline CDR1 is KGHSH and CDR2 is LQKENI. CDR3 nucleotides: TGTGCCAGCTCCCGTGGGGGGTGGACTGAAGCTTTCTTT. It specifies CASSRGGWTEAFF.

The gene calls are TRBV6-1 and TRBJ1-1; no definite D call. The CDR3 runs to 11 residues. The V gene lost 3 bases and the J gene lost 7 bases, with 6 bases spanning the gap. The germline V gene has CDR1 MNHNS and CDR2 SASEGT. In DNA, the CDR3 is TGTGCCAGCAGTGATTTATTTGAAGCTTTCTTT. This gives the protein CASSDLFEAFF.

The chain recombines TRBV14 with TRBJ1-1; possible D gene TRBD1, 6 bases. V lost 0 bases and J lost 1, with 9 bases in between. The CDR3 extends over 15 amino acids. Per germline, CDR1 SGHDN and CDR2 FVKESK. DNA of the CDR3: TGTGCCAGCAGCCAAGATCTAGGGGGGAACACTGAAGCTTTCTTT. Residues: CASSQDLGGNTEAFF.

This sequence joins TRBV9 and TRBJ1-1; D is ambiguous. From germline, CDR1 is SGDLS and CDR2 YYNGEE. CDR3 length equals 18 residues. V was clipped by 0 bases and J by 2 bases, with 20 bases between them. As DNA, the CDR3 is TGTGCCAGCAGCGTAGCGGAGGTCTGGAGGGAGGGTAACACTGAAGCTTTCTTT. Encoded protein: CASSVAEVWREGNTEAFF.

The J gene is TRBJ1-2, the V gene TRBV7-9; D is ambiguous. Between the trimmed V and J ends, which lost 1 base and 4 bases, there was a span of 7 bases. Looked up from germline, CDR1 is SEHNR and CDR2 is FQNEAQ (reference sequence). The CDR3 is 13 residues long. CDR3 bases: TGTGCCAGCAGCTTAGGAGGATTCTATGGCTACACCTTC. Amino acid sequence: CASSLGGFYGYTF. The whole variable domain, filled in from reference TRBV7-9 and TRBJ1-2, reads DTGVSQNPRHKITKRGQNVTFRCDPISEHNRLYWYRQTLGQGPEFLTYFQNEAQLEKSRLLSDRFSAERPKGSFSTLEIQRTEQGDSAMYLCASSLGGFYGYTFGSGTRLTVV.

The chain couples TRBV15 to TRBJ2-7, with TRBD2 identical over 13 bases. V gave up 2 bases and J gave up 6 bases; unmatched junction bases: 7. CDR3 length: 16 residues. The germline CDR1 and CDR2 sequences are LNHNV and YYDKDF (reference sequence). DNA for the CDR3: TGTGCCACCAGCAGAAATGGACTAGCGGGAGCACGCGAGCAGTACTTC. Translated, it gives CATSRNGLAGAREQYF. The variable domain in full, with the rest retrieved from reference TRBV15 and TRBJ2-7, is DAMVIQNPRYQVTQFGKPVTLSCSQTLNHNVMYWYQQKSSQAPKLLFHYYDKDFNNEADTPDNFQSRRPNTSFCFLDIRSPGLGDTAMYLCATSRNGLAGAREQYFGPGTRLTVT.

This clone appeared a few times. The V gene is TRBV5-1, the J gene TRBJ2-2; 13 nucleotides line up with TRBD2. From germline, CDR1 is SGHRS and CDR2 YFSETQ. V dropped 3 bases and J dropped 7; count of bases not matched to a gene: 9. The CDR3 sequence is 17 residues long. The CDR3 DNA sequence: TGCGCCAGCAGCTCAACAACTAGCGGGAGGGCCGGCGGGGAGCTGTTTTTT. Amino acid sequence: CASSSTTSGRAGGELFF.

This chain uses TRBV2 with TRBJ2-5, with D maybe TRBD1 (5 bases). This CDR3 region has 12 residues. Germline CDR1 SNHLY, CDR2 FYNNEI. This CDR3 reads CALRTYQETQYF. Here the CDR3 DNA reads TGTGCGTTGAGGACATATCAAGAGACCCAGTACTTC.

The V call is TRBV29-1, the J call TRBJ2-5; 9 nucleotides line up with TRBD1. The length of the CDR3 is 15 residues. CDR1 SQVTM and CDR2 ANQGSEA come from the germline V gene. The V segment lost 6 bases and the J segment 4 bases; nucleotides outside the gene matches: 12. CDR3 DNA: TGCAGCGTCGCACAGGGGGCGTTGGGAGCAGAGACCCAGTACTTC. Its translation is CSVAQGALGAETQYF.

V usage is TRBV30 and J usage is TRBJ1-5, with D possibly matching TRBD1 (6 bases). This CDR3 is 16 amino acids long. The ends were cut back, 3 bases at V and 2 bases at J, with 17 bases in the middle. CDR1 is GTSNPN and CDR2 is SVGIG in the germline V gene (reference sequence). The CDR3 DNA reads TGTGCCTGGAGAGGGGGTTCGCAGGTTGGCAATCAGCCCCAGCATTTT. As protein: CAWRGGSQVGNQPQHF.

The chain employs TRBV30 and TRBJ2-1, with D uncertain. Trimming removed 2 bases from V and 10 bases from J, with 12 bases in between. CDR3 size: 12 residues. Germline V lookup: CDR1 GTSNPN, CDR2 SVGIG (reference sequence). DNA of the CDR3: TGTGCCTGGAGTCGCCTATCCGGGGAGCAGTTCTTC. Encoded protein: CAWSRLSGEQFF.

The rearrangement joins TRBV27 to TRBJ1-2; 12 nucleotides match TRBD1. The ends lost 5 bases at V and 6 bases at J; junction bases unmatched: 10. This CDR3 is 16 amino acids long. The germline CDR1 and CDR2 sequences are MNHEY and SMNVEV (reference sequence). CDR3: CASSGDRGPGRHGYTF. Written as DNA, the CDR3 is TGTGCCAGCAGTGGGGACAGGGGGCCTGGGCGTCATGGCTACACCTTC.

This clone has a single count. The chain joins TRBV20-1 to TRBJ2-7, with 9 bases lining up with TRBD2. Germline-derived CDR1 and CDR2 are DFQATT and SNEGSKA (reference sequence). This CDR3 is built from 11 residues. The CDR3 DNA reads as TGCAGCGCGGGGGGGCCGGGCGAGCAGTACTTC. This sequence encodes CSAGGPGEQYF.

The rearrangement uses TRBV28 and TRBJ1-4; 8 nucleotides match TRBD1. Germline V gene data show CDR1 as MDHEN and CDR2 as SYDVKM. The ends lost 3 bases at V and 7 bases at J; junction bases unmatched: 7. The CDR3 contains 15 residues. The CDR3 sequence is CASSLGGQAGEKLFF. The CDR3 nucleotides read TGTGCCAGCAGTTTGGGGGGACAGGCAGGTGAAAAACTGTTTTTT.

The rearrangement joins TRBV5-4 to TRBJ1-1, with D hard to call. CDR1 and CDR2 (germline): SGHNT, YYREEE (reference sequence). V was clipped by 5 bases and J by 5 bases, with 10 bases between them. CDR3 size: 12 residues. The chain's CDR3 is CASSPGGTEAFF. CDR3 nucleotides: TGTGCCAGCAGTCCCGGCGGAACTGAAGCTTTCTTT.

The rearrangement links TRBV5-4 to TRBJ2-7, with TRBD2 matching 8 bases. Germline trimming cut 2 bases from V and 0 bases from J; bases unmatched to any gene: 4. CDR1 SGHNT and CDR2 YYREEE come from the germline V gene (reference sequence). This CDR3 has 15 residues. CDR3 amino acids: CASSFRREVSYEQYF. The CDR3 coding sequence is TGTGCCAGCAGCTTCCGGCGGGAGGTCTCCTACGAGCAGTACTTC.

This clone was observed a handful of times. Here the CDR3 DNA reads TGTGCCAGCAGTTCCGGGACACCAAATCACTATGGCTACACCTTC. It codes for CASSSGTPNHYGYTF. V and J are TRBV6-6 and TRBJ1-2; tentative D call: TRBD1 (6 bases). CDR1 is MNHNY, CDR2 SVGAGI, per germline (reference sequence). The CDR3 covers 15 residues. Trimming took off 4 bases at V and 3 bases at J, with 15 bases between the two ends.

V is TRBV5-4 and J is TRBJ2-7; D possibly corresponds to TRBD2 (8 bases). The CDR3 totals 14 residues. Germline V gene sequence: CDR1 SGHNT, CDR2 YYREEE (reference sequence). V lost 4 bases and J lost 4, with 15 bases in between. DNA of the CDR3: TGTGCCAGCAGCCGGGAGGGGGCGCAATACGAGCAGTACTTC. Protein product: CASSREGAQYEQYF.

V and J are TRBV7-9 and TRBJ2-2, with 8 bases identical to TRBD2. This CDR3 has 17 amino acids. Germline CDR1 SEHNR, CDR2 FQNEAQ (reference sequence). Trimming at V came to 3 bases and at J to 6 bases, leaving 12 bases not matched to a gene. The CDR3 nucleotides are TGTGCCAGCAGCTTGTCACGGGAGGGATTTAGGCCCGGGGAGCTGTTTTTT. This translates into CASSLSREGFRPGELFF.